These 22 T cell receptor beta chains share one sample of origin, sequenced in a study of shared clonotypes between healthy human individuals. The protocol was immunoSEQ multiplex PCR, while the TCRdb copy is restricted to in-frame clones and leaves out a portion. The table has about 650,000 clones, 95% to 96% seen once. Terminally differentiated effector memory CD45RA+ cells were excluded by CCR7 positive selection of CD45RO-negative cells. Material: naive CD8+ T cells sorted from blood. The receptors derive from a woman in her thirties in good health.

As concerns this clone: The sample holds other DNA sequences that translate to the same CDR3. J is TRBJ2-7 and V is TRBV28; possible D gene TRBD1, 6 bases. Per the germline V gene, CDR1 is MDHEN and CDR2 is SYDVKM. The V end was cut by 2 bases, the J end by 0 bases, with 8 bases between. The CDR3 sequence is 14 residues long. This CDR3 is CASSLTGSSYEQYF. The CDR3 coding sequence is TGTGCCAGCAGTTTAACAGGGAGCTCCTACGAGCAGTACTTC.

The DNA of the CDR3 is TGTGCCAGCAATGGGGGGGAGGGGGAGCAGTACTTC. This gives the protein CASNGGEGEQYF. The rearrangement joins TRBV6-1 to TRBJ2-7, with 7 bases lining up with TRBD2. CDR3 length: 12 amino acids. Germline CDR1 MNHNS, CDR2 SASEGT. Unmatched junction bases numbered 7, after V lost 7 bases and J lost 7 bases.

The chain uses TRBV2 and TRBJ1-3, with 8 bases identical to TRBD1. With V trimmed by 1 base and J by 2 bases, 4 bases remained unmatched. CDR1 and CDR2 from the germline V gene are SNHLY and FYNNEI. This CDR3 contains 16 residues. This CDR3 is CASSEETTGAGNTIYF. As DNA, the CDR3 is TGTGCCAGCAGTGAAGAAACGACAGGGGCTGGAAACACCATATATTTT.

The V and J genes are TRBV27 and TRBJ1-1; 11 bases are shared with TRBD1. This CDR3 comprises 14 residues. CDR1 MNHEY and CDR2 SMNVEV come from the germline V gene (reference sequence). Trimming took 5 bases from V and 12 from J; bases not matched to a gene: 11. CDR3 loop: CASSPWTGGLLPFF. CDR3 in DNA: TGTGCCAGCAGTCCCTGGACAGGGGGCTTGCTACCTTTCTTT.

This CDR3 is CASSFRTGTYEQYF. The CDR3 coding sequence is TGCGCCAGCAGTTTTCGGACTGGAACCTACGAGCAGTACTTC. The chain combines TRBV4-1 with TRBJ2-7, with D tentatively TRBD2 (5 bases). V was pared by 6 bases and J by 2 bases, with 14 bases between. Germline loops: CDR1 MGHRA, CDR2 YSYEKL. The CDR3 is 14 amino acids.

The rearrangement joins TRBV28 to TRBJ1-5, with D possibly being TRBD1 (5 bases). The germline CDR1 and CDR2 sequences are MDHEN and SYDVKM. V lost 5 bases and J 0 bases, leaving 23 bases between the germline ends. The CDR3 totals 19 residues. This CDR3 is CASSPNRPGLGNSNQPQHF. The DNA of the CDR3 is TGTGCCAGCAGTCCCAACAGGCCGGGTCTTGGAAATAGCAATCAGCCCCAGCATTTT.

This clone turned up a few times. The rearrangement joins TRBV29-1 to TRBJ1-5; D call uncertain. CDR3 length equals 13 residues. Germline CDR1 is SQVTM and CDR2 is ANQGSEA. V shed 3 bases and J shed 4 bases, with 10 bases lying between them. Here the CDR3 reads CSVEAGLNQPQHF. CDR3 DNA sequence: TGCAGCGTTGAGGCCGGGCTGAATCAGCCCCAGCATTTT.

The chain recombines TRBV11-1 with TRBJ2-1; unclear D gene. The CDR3 length is 14 residues. V lost 3 bases and J lost 8, with 14 bases in between. The germline V gene encodes CDR1 SGHAT and CDR2 FQDESV (reference sequence). CDR3 sequence (DNA): TGTGCCAGCAGCTTCCGATCCTTTCTCGATGAGCAGTTCTTC. Amino acid sequence: CASSFRSFLDEQFF.

This clone was observed a single time. V is TRBV29-1 and J is TRBJ1-2; no firm D call. The CDR3 is 11 residues long. V lost 6 bases and J 8 bases, leaving 13 bases between the germline ends. Germline V gives CDR1 SQVTM, CDR2 ANQGSEA. CDR3 sequence (DNA): TGCAGCGTCCAGGTTTTAGGAGGCTACACCTTC. Encoded protein: CSVQVLGGYTF.

The rearrangement joins TRBV28 to TRBJ2-7, with D tentatively TRBD1 (6 bases). CDR1 and CDR2 from the germline V gene are MDHEN and SYDVKM. Trimming pared 7 bases from V and 0 bases from J, leaving 16 bases between. The CDR3 has 15 amino acids. DNA of the CDR3: TGTGCCAGCAAGCCGGACATGGGACACTCCTACGAGCAGTACTTC. Translating gives CASKPDMGHSYEQYF.

This clone has only one observation. The J gene is TRBJ2-5, the V gene TRBV28; no clear D. The end of the DNA is better explained by TRBJ2-7, so the J call may be wrong. Germline loops: CDR1 MDHEN, CDR2 SYDVKM. The CDR3 sequence is 13 residues long. The CDR3: CASRPNPVSEQYF. The DNA for the CDR3 is TGTGCCAGCAGGCCGAATCCGGTCTCCGAGCAGTACTTC.

This rearrangement joins TRBV28 to TRBJ2-5, with D possibly being TRBD1 (6 bases). Germline lookup yields CDR1 MDHEN and CDR2 SYDVKM. The CDR3 totals 13 residues. Trimming took off 3 bases at V and 4 bases at J, with 9 bases between the two ends. This CDR3 is CASSLWGPETQYF. CDR3 sequence (DNA): TGTGCCAGCAGTTTGTGGGGGCCAGAGACCCAGTACTTC.

This chain joins TRBV4-1 and TRBJ2-5; a possible D gene is TRBD1 (6 bases). Trimming removed 1 base at V and 2 bases at J, with 14 bases between. CDR3 length: 16 amino acids. Germline CDR1 MGHRA, CDR2 YSYEKL. CDR3 loop: CASSQAILGGQETQYF. The CDR3 DNA reads as TGCGCCAGCAGCCAAGCCATACTAGGGGGTCAAGAGACCCAGTACTTC.

This clone was detected only once. CDR3 loop: CASNLSRTRVLADTQYF. CDR3 nucleotides: TGTGCCAGCAACCTATCCCGGACTAGAGTTCTTGCAGATACGCAGTATTTT. J is TRBJ2-3 and V is TRBV28, with 7 bases that match TRBD2. The CDR3 loop spans 17 amino acids. With V trimmed by 7 bases and J by 4 bases, 17 bases remained unmatched. CDR1 and CDR2 (germline): MDHEN, SYDVKM.

This chain uses TRBV13 with TRBJ2-1; D remains ambiguous. The CDR3 is 15 amino acids. Trimming removed 5 bases from V and 0 bases from J, with 11 bases in between. Germline assignment: CDR1 PRHDT and CDR2 FYEKMQ (reference sequence). The CDR3 loop is CASSLTLSSYNEQFF. CDR3 nucleotides: TGTGCCAGCAGCCTCACCCTTAGCTCCTACAATGAGCAGTTCTTC.

For the CDR3, the DNA is TGTGCCAGCAGCTCCACAGAAAGAGGCAATCAGCCCCAGCATTTT. This translates into CASSSTERGNQPQHF. The gene calls are TRBV7-9 and TRBJ1-5; no clear D. Germline CDR1 is SEHNR and CDR2 is FQNEAQ (reference sequence). The CDR3 sequence is 15 residues long. The germline V and J ends were trimmed by 4 bases and 2 bases, with 12 bases remaining between them.

The V call is TRBV4-1, the J call TRBJ2-4; maybe TRBD2 (5 bases). Trimming took 3 bases from V and 11 from J, leaving 20 bases between them. The CDR3 has 15 residues. Per the germline V gene, CDR1 is MGHRA and CDR2 is YSYEKL. The CDR3 DNA reads as TGCGCCAGCAGCCAGAGGTGGCTAGCTAGTGGCGTTCAGTACTTC. The encoded protein is CASSQRWLASGVQYF.

The chain combines TRBV7-9 with TRBJ2-5; tentatively, D is TRBD1 (5 bases). CDR1 is SEHNR and CDR2 is FQNEAQ in the germline V gene (reference sequence). The germline V and J ends were trimmed by 0 bases and 5 bases, with 10 bases remaining between them. The CDR3 sequence is 14 residues long. The CDR3 reads CASSLATQGETQYF. DNA of the CDR3: TGTGCCAGCAGCTTAGCGACGCAGGGTGAGACCCAGTACTTC.

The chain recombines TRBV13 with TRBJ1-2; D ambiguous. The V end lost 6 bases, the J end lost 5 bases, and 10 bases lay between the germline ends. CDR1 is PRHDT, CDR2 FYEKMQ, per germline (reference sequence). The CDR3 has 12 residues. The CDR3 region has the DNA TGTGCCAGCAGTGAAGGCCTTTATGGCTACACCTTC. It specifies CASSEGLYGYTF.

V usage is TRBV6-6 and J usage is TRBJ2-7; perhaps TRBD2 as D (5 bases). Trimming stripped 6 bases from V and 0 bases from J, with 12 bases between. This CDR3 is built from 14 residues. The germline CDR1 and CDR2 sequences are MNHNY and SVGAGI (reference sequence). The CDR3 loop reads CASSTPRDSYEQYF. CDR3 coding DNA: TGTGCCAGCAGCACCCCGAGGGACTCCTACGAGCAGTACTTC.

As to this clone: Distinct nucleotide sequences in the sample also encode this CDR3. The chain carries TRBV4-1 and TRBJ2-7; D possibly corresponds to TRBD1 (6 bases). Trimming left V 0 bases short and J 4 bases short, with 7 bases between. Germline V gene lookup returns CDR1 MGHRA and CDR2 YSYEKL. This CDR3 is 13 amino acids long. Here the CDR3 reads CASSQDRGYEQYF. CDR3 bases: TGCGCCAGCAGCCAAGATAGGGGGTACGAGCAGTACTTC.

The count of this clone is one. The chain employs TRBV27 and TRBJ1-1; 9 bases align to TRBD1. The CDR3 spans 15 residues. V lost 4 bases and J lost 4; bases outside the gene matches: 7. Germline loops: CDR1 MNHEY, CDR2 SMNVEV (reference sequence). CDR3 DNA: TGTGCCAGCAGTTCGGGGACAGGGTTGGCCACTGAAGCTTTCTTT. It specifies CASSSGTGLATEAFF.